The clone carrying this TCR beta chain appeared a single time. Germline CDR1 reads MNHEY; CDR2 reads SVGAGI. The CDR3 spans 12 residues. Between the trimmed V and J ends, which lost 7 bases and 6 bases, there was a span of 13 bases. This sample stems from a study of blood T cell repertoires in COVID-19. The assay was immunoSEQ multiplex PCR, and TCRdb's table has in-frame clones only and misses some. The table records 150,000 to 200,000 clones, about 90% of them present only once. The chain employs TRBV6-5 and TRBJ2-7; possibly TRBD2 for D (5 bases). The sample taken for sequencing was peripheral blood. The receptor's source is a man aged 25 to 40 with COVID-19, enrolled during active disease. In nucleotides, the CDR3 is TGTGCCAGCACCCCCGGGGAAGGCGAGCAGTACTTC. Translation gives CASTPGEGEQYF.